This T cell receptor beta chain was sequenced in a study of T cells in localized non-small cell lung cancer. The protocol was immunoSEQ multiplex PCR, while the TCRdb copy is restricted to in-frame clones and leaves out a portion. Here the sample spans about 950 clones, less than 25% being singletons. This clone has just a few counts. Its antigen is not identified. Trimming took 8 bases from V and 5 from J; bases not matched to a gene: 11. This CDR3 is built from 14 residues. Germline CDR1 reads MNHGY; CDR2 reads SAAAGT. General study results and limits: Median around 60 top-100 tumor clones were shared with paired adjacent lung.

The clonotype originates from a male donor at least 60 years old with stage I lung adenocarcinoma. V and J are TRBV6-8 and TRBJ1-2; 7 nucleotides match TRBD1. Specimen: normal lung tissue next to the tumor, collected before any cancer treatment. CDR3 coding DNA: TGTGCCAGCTCTGACAGGGCGGGAGGATATGGCTACACCTTC. Protein product: CASSDRAGGYGYTF.